This T cell receptor (beta chain) came from a study of cytomegalovirus exposure and HLA in healthy donors. Donors sampled were nominally healthy, though unrecorded immune exposures were likely. Germline V gene lookup returns CDR1 LNHNV and CDR2 YYDKDF (reference sequence). With 3 bases removed from V and 1 base from J, the gap between germline ends came to 10 bases. The CDR3 covers 16 residues. The primer mix had 60 Vbeta and 13 Jbeta primers. Libraries were prepared by immunoSEQ multiplex PCR; TCRdb keeps only in-frame clonotypes and omits some of them. The profile covers about 130,000 clones, with over 75% appearing a single time and 1.5% to 2% taken by the ten largest.

The sequence came from a boy aged 5-17 years in good health and CMV-seronegative. J is TRBJ2-6 and V is TRBV15, with D possibly matching TRBD1 (6 bases). The sequenced sample was PBMCs. The CDR3 region has the DNA TGTGCCACCAGCAGCTCGAGGGGGTCTGGGGCCAACGTCCTGACTTTC. Translated: CATSSSRGSGANVLTF.